This TCR beta chain was sequenced during a study of identical twins. A remark on this clonotype: Its target is unknown.

Healthy Caucasians alone served as donors. Overall study findings and caveats: Conclusions rested on cross-sectional statistics rather than following the same donors. Cord blood's abundant beta clonotypes had fewer insertions, unlike memory repertoires.

MiXCR, applied by TCRdb to the 5' RACE reads, yields one record per CDR3 protein. The data hold 250,000 or so distinct CDR3 sequences, with more than 9.5% observed a single time. Unmatched junction bases numbered 4, after V lost 2 bases and J lost 6 bases. The germline V gene has CDR1 MDHEN and CDR2 SYDVKM. The CDR3 totals 16 residues. This same sample was also taken into another study, of yellow fever vaccine responses in identical twins. This second study says: Twins' T cell vaccine responses reportedly looked partly convergent, partly personalized.

Sequencing was performed on memory (CD45RO+) T cells sorted from blood. This chain connects TRBV28 to TRBJ2-1, with 13 bases matching TRBD2. This clonotype was obtained from a woman aged 18-29 years in good health. CDR3 DNA: TGTGCCAGCAGTTTACTACTAGCGGGGGGGATCAATGAGCAGTTCTTC. It is translated as CASSLLLAGGINEQFF.